What follows are 30 T cell receptor beta chains derived from one specimen sequenced in a study of PD-L1 blockade in urothelial cancer. Profiling relied on immunoSEQ multiplex PCR, and the TCRdb table lists in-frame clones only, not all of them. The data show tens of thousands of clones, approximately 87% seen once. Time point given: pretreatment peripheral blood. The sequenced sample was PBMCs, obtained around atezolizumab (anti-PD-L1) treatment. These receptors were obtained from a man aged 60-69 years with urothelial cancer.

The chain has TRBV10-2 and TRBJ1-5; no reliable D call. The germline V gene encodes CDR1 WSHSY and CDR2 SAAADI. V lost 4 bases, J lost 3 bases, and 13 bases lay in between. This CDR3 contains 15 residues. CDR3 in amino acids: CASSATKTFNQPQHF. The DNA for the CDR3 is TGCGCCAGCAGTGCGACAAAAACCTTCAATCAGCCCCAGCATTTT.

The V gene is TRBV6-6, the J gene TRBJ1-6; 8 bases line up with TRBD1. The CDR3 extends over 14 amino acids. Trimming at V came to 2 bases and at J to 10 bases, leaving 4 bases not matched to a gene. Germline CDR1 reads MNHNY; CDR2 reads SVGAGI (reference sequence). The CDR3 protein is CASSYRDRKSPLHF. CDR3 DNA: TGTGCCAGCAGTTACCGGGACAGGAAATCACCCCTCCACTTT.

The rearrangement joins TRBV7-9 to TRBJ1-6, with no clear D. CDR3 length: 16 residues. V lost 1 base, J lost 7 bases, and 14 bases lay in between. The germline CDR1 and CDR2 sequences are SEHNR and FQNEAQ (reference sequence). Here the CDR3 reads CASSLDSYRENSPLHF. The CDR3 region has the DNA TGTGCCAGCAGCTTAGATTCATACAGAGAGAATTCACCCCTCCACTTT.

V gene TRBV6-1 combines with J gene TRBJ2-7; D remains unclear. Germline CDR1 reads MNHNS; CDR2 reads SASEGT. The CDR3 sequence is 13 residues long. Between the trimmed V and J ends, which lost 5 bases and 5 bases, there was a span of 13 bases. CDR3 sequence: CASSRGGSHEQYF. The CDR3 region has the DNA TGTGCCAGCAGTCGAGGCGGCAGCCACGAGCAGTACTTC.

This sequence joins TRBV6-5 and TRBJ2-5, with 7 bases that match TRBD1. In germline, CDR1 is MNHEY, CDR2 SVGAGI. V lost 4 bases, J lost 1 base, and 3 bases stayed unmatched. This CDR3 is built from 14 residues. CDR3 protein: CASSFGQAQETQYF. DNA of the CDR3: TGTGCCAGCAGTTTCGGACAGGCCCAAGAGACCCAGTACTTC.

The sample holds one count of this clone. This chain uses TRBV5-8 with TRBJ1-2; D is perhaps TRBD1 (5 bases). The germline CDR1 and CDR2 sequences are SGHTS and YDEGEE. The CDR3 has 16 amino acids. The ends were cut back, 6 bases at V and 0 bases at J, with 18 bases in the middle. The CDR3 coding sequence is TGTGCCAGCAACTCAGATGGGGCGGGGGCTAACTATGGCTACACCTTC. It specifies CASNSDGAGANYGYTF. Full variable domain (remainder filled in from reference TRBV5-8 and TRBJ1-2): EAGVTQSPTHLIKTRGQQATLRCSPISGHTSVYWYQQALGLGLQFLLWYDEGEERNRGNFPPRFSGRQFPNYSSELNVNALELEDSALYLCASNSDGAGANYGYTFGSGTRLTVV.

The rearrangement uses TRBV7-2 and TRBJ2-7; D perhaps matches TRBD1 (5 bases). This CDR3 contains 15 residues. V dropped 1 base and J dropped 6 bases, with 16 bases sitting between them. Germline V CDR1 and CDR2: SGHTA, FQGNSA. CDR3 residues: CASSLEGQPRLEQYF. In DNA, the CDR3 is TGTGCCAGCAGCTTAGAGGGGCAGCCACGTCTCGAGCAGTACTTC.

V is TRBV29-1 and J is TRBJ2-1, with 9 bases that match TRBD2. Germline V gives CDR1 SQVTM, CDR2 ANQGSEA. CDR3 length: 14 residues. J gave up 3 bases and V 4 bases, and 4 bases lay outside the gene matches. The CDR3 spells CSVASGGYYNEQFF. The DNA for the CDR3 is TGCAGCGTTGCGAGCGGGGGGTACTACAATGAGCAGTTCTTC.

J is TRBJ2-2 and V is TRBV5-1; 10 bases match TRBD2. From germline, CDR1 is SGHRS and CDR2 YFSETQ. CDR3 length: 16 residues. V lost 2 bases to trimming and J lost 1 base; unmatched junction nucleotides: 2. The CDR3, as DNA: TGCGCCAGCAGCTTAACTAGCGGGAAGAACACCGGGGAGCTGTTTTTT. Amino acids: CASSLTSGKNTGELFF.

The V gene is TRBV2, the J gene TRBJ1-1; maybe TRBD1 (5 bases). Trimming shortened V by 7 bases and J by 4 bases, and 10 bases separated the two germline ends. From germline, CDR1 is SNHLY and CDR2 FYNNEI. The CDR3 loop spans 12 amino acids. CDR3 loop: CASNTGFTEAFF. The CDR3 DNA follows: TGTGCCAGCAACACAGGCTTCACTGAAGCTTTCTTT.

The chain carries TRBV7-6 and TRBJ2-2; tentatively, D is TRBD1 (5 bases). Germline CDR1 is SGHVS and CDR2 is FNYEAQ. Trimming pared 0 bases from V and 4 bases from J, leaving 9 bases between. The CDR3 extends over 15 amino acids. The CDR3 sequence: CASSLATAITGELFF. As DNA, the CDR3 is TGTGCCAGCAGCTTAGCGACAGCTATCACCGGGGAGCTGTTTTTT.

This clone appeared once. This chain links TRBV4-3 with TRBJ1-4; tentatively, D is TRBD1 (6 bases). The CDR3 spans 18 residues. V was pared by 0 bases and J by 0 bases, with 14 bases between. Germline V gene sequence: CDR1 LGHNA, CDR2 YSLEER. CDR3 sequence: CASSQDPRGEATNEKLFF. DNA of the CDR3: TGCGCCAGCAGCCAAGATCCCAGGGGAGAGGCAACTAATGAAAAACTGTTTTTT.

The CDR3 sequence: CASSLGEGRETQYF. CDR3 nucleotide sequence: TGCGCCAGCAGCTTAGGGGAGGGTCGGGAGACCCAGTACTTC. The rearrangement uses TRBV5-1 and TRBJ2-5, with TRBD2 matching over 7 bases. The V segment lost 2 bases and the J segment 5 bases; nucleotides outside the gene matches: 6. Germline CDR1 is SGHRS and CDR2 is YFSETQ. The length of the CDR3 is 14 residues.

V is TRBV5-1 and J is TRBJ2-7; possibly TRBD1 for D (6 bases). V lost 1 base to trimming and J lost 2 bases, with 10 bases between them. CDR1 is SGHRS, CDR2 YFSETQ, per germline. CDR3 length equals 14 residues. Here the CDR3 DNA reads TGCGCCAGCAGCTTGACAGGGAGTACCTACGAGCAGTACTTC. Its translation is CASSLTGSTYEQYF.

The chain carries TRBV6-1 and TRBJ2-7; 9 bases align to TRBD2. Per germline, CDR1 MNHNS and CDR2 SASEGT. The ends lost 7 bases at V and 0 bases at J; junction bases unmatched: 7. CDR3 length: 15 residues. CDR3: CASTQRGASSYEQYF. CDR3 sequence (DNA): TGTGCCAGCACCCAGCGGGGGGCTAGCTCCTACGAGCAGTACTTC.

This clone was seen only once. The CDR3 region has the DNA TGTGCCAGCAGCTTGACTGAAGGCGGCACTGAAGCTTTCTTT. Its protein is CASSLTEGGTEAFF. The chain is built from TRBV7-6 and TRBJ1-1; the D is unclear. Trimming cost V 3 bases and J 4 bases, with 12 bases left between them. CDR1 is SGHVS and CDR2 is FNYEAQ in the germline V gene. The CDR3 has 14 residues.

The chain has TRBV29-1 and TRBJ1-1, with TRBD1 matching 7 bases. CDR1 is SQVTM and CDR2 is ANQGSEA in the germline V gene. The ends lost 8 bases at V and 0 bases at J; junction bases unmatched: 3. This CDR3 has 12 residues. The CDR3 sequence is CSSGTVNTEAFF. The CDR3 bases are TGCAGCTCCGGGACAGTGAACACTGAAGCTTTCTTT.

This chain links TRBV6-5 with TRBJ2-7, with TRBD1 identical over 7 bases. The CDR3 is made up of 13 amino acids. The germline V gene has CDR1 MNHEY and CDR2 SVGAGI. With V trimmed by 10 bases and J by 5 bases, 11 bases remained unmatched. Written as DNA, the CDR3 is TGTGCCACTACAGACAGGGCCCGTAACGAGCAGTACTTC. This gives the protein CATTDRARNEQYF.

This chain connects TRBV9 to TRBJ2-5, with no clear D. This CDR3 is built from 13 residues. V was clipped by 4 bases and J by 2 bases, with 9 bases between them. In germline, CDR1 is SGDLS, CDR2 YYNGEE. The DNA for the CDR3 is TGTGCCAGCAGCCCCCGACTGCAAGAGACCCAGTACTTC. It translates to CASSPRLQETQYF.

V is TRBV19 and J is TRBJ2-5; 9 bases agree with TRBD2. V trimming: 6 bases; J trimming: 4 bases; junction bases outside the gene matches: 6. From germline, CDR1 is LNHDA and CDR2 SQIVND (reference sequence). This CDR3 is 14 amino acids long. As DNA, the CDR3 is TGTGCCAGTAGCTATAGCGGGAGCGGAGAGACCCAGTACTTC. It encodes CASSYSGSGETQYF.

The rearrangement links TRBV28 to TRBJ1-2, with a tentative D call TRBD1 (6 bases). Trimming stripped 6 bases from V and 8 bases from J, with 10 bases between. The germline V gene has CDR1 MDHEN and CDR2 SYDVKM. The CDR3 extends over 11 amino acids. This CDR3 is CASRAGEGYTF. In DNA form, the CDR3 reads TGTGCCAGCAGAGCAGGGGAAGGCTACACCTTC.

The chain has TRBV18 and TRBJ1-5, with no clear D. Germline assignment: CDR1 KGHSH and CDR2 LQKENI. Trimming cost V 3 bases and J 7 bases, with 10 bases left between them. The CDR3 has 13 residues. This CDR3 reads CASSPEYTQPQHF. CDR3 nucleotide sequence: TGTGCCAGCTCACCGGAGTATACGCAGCCCCAGCATTTT.

This chain connects TRBV10-3 to TRBJ2-3; the match to TRBD2 covers 14 bases. Germline trimming cut 6 bases from V and 0 bases from J; bases unmatched to any gene: 8. The germline V gene encodes CDR1 ENHRY and CDR2 SYGVKD. The length of the CDR3 is 18 residues. CDR3 sequence: CAIRGGLAGDGSTDTQYF. The DNA for the CDR3 is TGTGCCATCAGGGGGGGACTAGCGGGAGACGGTAGCACAGATACGCAGTATTTT.

CDR3: CASSSPGTSGYTF. The CDR3 DNA sequence: TGTGCCAGCAGCTCGCCGGGGACTAGTGGCTACACCTTC. The V call is TRBV5-4, the J call TRBJ1-2, with D perhaps TRBD1 (5 bases). Germline-derived CDR1 and CDR2 are SGHNT and YYREEE (reference sequence). V lost 3 bases to trimming and J lost 7 bases, with 13 bases between them. The CDR3 is made up of 13 amino acids. The full variable domain, with the rest looked up from reference TRBV5-4 and TRBJ1-2, is ETGVTQSPTHLIKTRGQQVTLRCSSQSGHNTVSWYQQALGQGPQFIFQYYREEENGRGNFPPRFSGLQFPNYSSELNVNALELDDSALYLCASSSPGTSGYTFGSGTRLTVV.

The V call is TRBV9, the J call TRBJ1-2; D unresolved. The germline V and J ends were trimmed by 0 bases and 8 bases, with 17 bases remaining between them. CDR1 SGDLS and CDR2 YYNGEE come from the germline V gene. The CDR3 runs 15 residues. DNA for the CDR3: TGTGCCAGCAGCGTAGAGAGGGATCGAGTTTTAGGCTACACCTTC. This sequence encodes CASSVERDRVLGYTF.

The chain recombines TRBV7-9 with TRBJ2-7; 10 positions agree with TRBD2. Germline loops: CDR1 SEHNR, CDR2 FQNEAQ (reference sequence). Trimming removed 1 base from V and 5 bases from J; junction bases left unmatched: 5. This CDR3 has 15 residues. The CDR3 nucleotides are TGTGCCAGCAGCTTAGTGAGCGGGAGGGCGGACGAGCAGTACTTC. Its translation: CASSLVSGRADEQYF.

The rearrangement joins TRBV28 to TRBJ1-4; D uncertain. The CDR3 totals 14 residues. Between the trimmed V and J ends, which lost 6 bases and 8 bases, there was a span of 16 bases. The germline V gene encodes CDR1 MDHEN and CDR2 SYDVKM. DNA for the CDR3: TGTGCCAGCAGCCCACCGGGGAGAGGGGAAAAACTGTTTTTT. It yields the protein CASSPPGRGEKLFF.

This chain links TRBV6-4 with TRBJ2-1, with 8 bases that match TRBD1. The V segment lost 4 bases and the J segment 5 bases; nucleotides outside the gene matches: 7. Germline-derived CDR1 and CDR2 are MRHNA and SNTAGT. The CDR3 consists of 15 residues. CDR3 sequence: CASSVGTGGNNEQFF. The CDR3 region has the DNA TGTGCCAGCAGTGTCGGAACAGGGGGTAACAATGAGCAGTTCTTC.

The chain is built from TRBV11-2 and TRBJ2-5; 9 bases fit TRBD2. The CDR3 sequence is 15 residues long. The V segment lost 1 base and the J segment 5 bases; nucleotides outside the gene matches: 5. CDR1 and CDR2 (germline): SGHAT, FQNNGV. The CDR3: CASSLARLAAETQYF. The CDR3 DNA sequence: TGTGCCAGCAGCTTAGCCAGACTAGCGGCGGAGACCCAGTACTTC.

The genes are TRBV19 and TRBJ1-1, with D perhaps matching TRBD1 (5 bases). This CDR3 spans 11 amino acids. Germline V gene lookup returns CDR1 LNHDA and CDR2 SQIVND (reference sequence). Trimming removed 4 bases from V and 8 bases from J, with 8 bases in between. CDR3 protein: CASSTRQEAFF. The DNA for the CDR3 is TGTGCCAGTAGTACCCGACAGGAAGCTTTCTTT.